This T cell receptor (beta chain) came from a study of CD8 T cell repertoires and HIV-1 epitope variants. Whole-study context: Autologous T cell-negative cells served as antigen-presenting cells in equal numbers.

About this clone itself: Its matching antigen is unknown.

The CDR3 sequence is 15 residues long. Trimming at V came to 8 bases and at J to 0 bases, leaving 6 bases not matched to a gene. Germline CDR1 SGHVS, CDR2 FNYEAQ. Produced via immunoSEQ multiplex PCR; TCRdb's table is partial and in-frame only. The sample carries some 5,000 clones, approximately 65% recorded once. The TCR originated in a male donor with HIV. The gene calls are TRBV7-6 and TRBJ2-3, with TRBD2 matching over 9 bases. Sequencing was done on a sample of cultured CD8+ T cells derived from PBMCs. The CDR3 bases are TGTGCCAGCCGTATTAGCGGGAGTAGCACAGATACGCAGTATTTT. Its protein product is CASRISGSSTDTQYF.